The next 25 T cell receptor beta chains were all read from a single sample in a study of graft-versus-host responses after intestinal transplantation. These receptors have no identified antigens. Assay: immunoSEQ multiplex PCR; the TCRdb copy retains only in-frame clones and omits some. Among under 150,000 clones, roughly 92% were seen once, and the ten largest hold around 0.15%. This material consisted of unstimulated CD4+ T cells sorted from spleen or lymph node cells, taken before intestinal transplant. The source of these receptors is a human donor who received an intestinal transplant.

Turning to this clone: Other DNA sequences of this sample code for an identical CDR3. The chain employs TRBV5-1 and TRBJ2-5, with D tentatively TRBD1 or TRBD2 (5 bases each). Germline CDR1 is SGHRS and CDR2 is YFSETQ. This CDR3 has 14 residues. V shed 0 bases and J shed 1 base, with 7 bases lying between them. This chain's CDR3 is CASSLGGVQETQYF. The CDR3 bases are TGCGCCAGCAGCTTGGGAGGGGTCCAAGAGACCCAGTACTTC.

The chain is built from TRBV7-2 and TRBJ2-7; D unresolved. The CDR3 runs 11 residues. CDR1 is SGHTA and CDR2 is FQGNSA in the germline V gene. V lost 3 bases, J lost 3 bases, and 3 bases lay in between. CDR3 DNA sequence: TGTGCCAGCAGCTTCAGCTACGAGCAGTACTTC. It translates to CASSFSYEQYF.

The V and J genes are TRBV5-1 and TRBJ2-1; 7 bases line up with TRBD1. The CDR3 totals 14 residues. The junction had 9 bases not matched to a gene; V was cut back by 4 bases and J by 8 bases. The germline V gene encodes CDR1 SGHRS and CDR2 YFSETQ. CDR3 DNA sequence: TGCGCCAGCAGCCCGGACAGGTCAGGGGATGAGCAGTTCTTC. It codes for CASSPDRSGDEQFF. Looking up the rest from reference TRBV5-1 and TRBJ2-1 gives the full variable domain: KAGVTQTPRYLIKTRGQQVTLSCSPISGHRSVSWYQQTPGQGLQFLFEYFSETQRNKGNFPGRFSGRQFSNSRSEMNVSTLELGDSALYLCASSPDRSGDEQFFGPGTRLTVL.

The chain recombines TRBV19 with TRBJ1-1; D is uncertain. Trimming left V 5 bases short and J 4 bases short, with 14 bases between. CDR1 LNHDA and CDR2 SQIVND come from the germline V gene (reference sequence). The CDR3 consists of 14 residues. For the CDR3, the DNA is TGTGCCAGTAGTGGGCTCGGGATAATCACTGAAGCTTTCTTT. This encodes CASSGLGIITEAFF. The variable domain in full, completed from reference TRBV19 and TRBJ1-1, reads DGGITQSPKYLFRKEGQNVTLSCEQNLNHDAMYWYRQDPGQGLRLIYYSQIVNDFQKGDIAEGYSVSREKKESFPLTVTSAQKNPTAFYLCASSGLGIITEAFFGQGTRLTVV.

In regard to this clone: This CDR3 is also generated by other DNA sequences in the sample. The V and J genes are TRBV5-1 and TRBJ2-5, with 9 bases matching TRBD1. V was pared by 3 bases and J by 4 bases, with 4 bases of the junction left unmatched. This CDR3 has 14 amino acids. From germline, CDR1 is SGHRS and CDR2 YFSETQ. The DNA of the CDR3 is TGCGCCAGCAGCTCACAGGGGGCGCGAGAGACCCAGTACTTC. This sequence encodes CASSSQGARETQYF. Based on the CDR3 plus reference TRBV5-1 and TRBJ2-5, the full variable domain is KAGVTQTPRYLIKTRGQQVTLSCSPISGHRSVSWYQQTPGQGLQFLFEYFSETQRNKGNFPGRFSGRQFSNSRSEMNVSTLELGDSALYLCASSSQGARETQYFGPGTRLLVL.

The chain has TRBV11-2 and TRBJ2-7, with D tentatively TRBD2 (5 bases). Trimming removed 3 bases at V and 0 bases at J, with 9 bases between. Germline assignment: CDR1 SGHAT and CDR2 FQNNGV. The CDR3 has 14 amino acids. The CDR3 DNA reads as TGTGCCAGCAGCTTCAGAGCGGACTCCTACGAGCAGTACTTC. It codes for CASSFRADSYEQYF.

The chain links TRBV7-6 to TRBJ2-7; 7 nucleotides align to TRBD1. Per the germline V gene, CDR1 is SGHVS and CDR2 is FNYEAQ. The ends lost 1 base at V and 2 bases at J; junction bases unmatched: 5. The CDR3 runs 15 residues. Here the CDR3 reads CASSLDMGQTYEQYF. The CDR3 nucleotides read TGTGCCAGCAGCTTAGATATGGGACAGACCTACGAGCAGTACTTC.

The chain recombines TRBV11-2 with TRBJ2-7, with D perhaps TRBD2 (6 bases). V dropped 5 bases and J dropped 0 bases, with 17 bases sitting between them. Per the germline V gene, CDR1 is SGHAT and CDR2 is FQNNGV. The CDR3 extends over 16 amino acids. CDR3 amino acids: CASSRAPGVSSYEQYF. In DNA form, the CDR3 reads TGTGCCAGCAGCCGGGCCCCGGGAGTAAGCTCCTACGAGCAGTACTTC.

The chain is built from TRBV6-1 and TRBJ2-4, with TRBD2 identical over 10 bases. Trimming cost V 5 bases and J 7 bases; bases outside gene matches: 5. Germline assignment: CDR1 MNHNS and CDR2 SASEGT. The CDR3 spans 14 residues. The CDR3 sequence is CASSSRLAGNIQYF. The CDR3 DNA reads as TGTGCCAGCAGTTCCCGACTAGCGGGTAACATTCAGTACTTC.

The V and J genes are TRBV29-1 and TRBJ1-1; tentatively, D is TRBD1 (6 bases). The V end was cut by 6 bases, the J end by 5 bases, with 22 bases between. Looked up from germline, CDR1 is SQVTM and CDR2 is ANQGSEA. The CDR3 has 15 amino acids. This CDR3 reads CSVNPLVNRATEAFF. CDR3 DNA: TGCAGCGTCAACCCCCTAGTTAACAGGGCGACTGAAGCTTTCTTT.

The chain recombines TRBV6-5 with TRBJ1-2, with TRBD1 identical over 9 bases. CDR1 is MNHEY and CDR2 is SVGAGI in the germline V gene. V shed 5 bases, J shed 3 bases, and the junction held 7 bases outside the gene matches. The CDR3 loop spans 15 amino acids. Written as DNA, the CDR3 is TGTGCCAGCAGTGCCCTGGGACAGGGCGACTATGGCTACACCTTC. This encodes CASSALGQGDYGYTF.

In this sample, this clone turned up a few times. The CDR3 sequence is CASSSGLAGGLNTGELFF. The CDR3 coding sequence is TGTGCCAGCAGCTCGGGCCTAGCGGGGGGGCTGAACACCGGGGAGCTGTTTTTT. The rearrangement links TRBV5-6 to TRBJ2-2, with TRBD2 identical over 12 bases. This CDR3 is 18 amino acids long. The junction had 7 bases not matched to a gene; V was cut back by 3 bases and J by 1 base. Germline V gene data show CDR1 as SGHDT and CDR2 as YYEEEE. Full variable domain (outside the CDR3, taken from reference TRBV5-6 and TRBJ2-2): DAGVTQSPTHLIKTRGQQVTLRCSPKSGHDTVSWYQQALGQGPQFIFQYYEEEERQRGNFPDRFSGHQFPNYSSELNVNALLLGDSALYLCASSSGLAGGLNTGELFFGEGSRLTVL.

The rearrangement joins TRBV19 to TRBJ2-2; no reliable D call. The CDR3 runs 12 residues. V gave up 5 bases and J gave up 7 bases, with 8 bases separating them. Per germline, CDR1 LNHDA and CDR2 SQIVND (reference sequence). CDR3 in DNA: TGTGCCAGTAGTGTTATTCGCGGGGAGCTGTTTTTT. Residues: CASSVIRGELFF.

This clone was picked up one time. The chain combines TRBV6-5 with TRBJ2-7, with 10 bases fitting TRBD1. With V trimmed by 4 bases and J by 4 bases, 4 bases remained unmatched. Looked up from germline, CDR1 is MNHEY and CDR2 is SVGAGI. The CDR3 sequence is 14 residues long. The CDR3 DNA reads TGTGCCAGCAGTTTCCGGACAGGGGGGTACGAGCAGTACTTC. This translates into CASSFRTGGYEQYF.

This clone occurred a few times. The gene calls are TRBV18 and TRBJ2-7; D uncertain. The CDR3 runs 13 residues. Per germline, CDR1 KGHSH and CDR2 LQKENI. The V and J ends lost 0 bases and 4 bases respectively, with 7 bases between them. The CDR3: CASSPPVLYEQYF. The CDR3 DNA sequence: TGTGCCAGCTCACCACCGGTGCTGTACGAGCAGTACTTC.

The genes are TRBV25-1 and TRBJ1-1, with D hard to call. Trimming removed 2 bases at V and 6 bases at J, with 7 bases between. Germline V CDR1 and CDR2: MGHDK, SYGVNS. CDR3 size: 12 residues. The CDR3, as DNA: TGTGCCAGCAGTGAAAGAAGAGCTGAAGCTTTCTTT. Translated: CASSERRAEAFF. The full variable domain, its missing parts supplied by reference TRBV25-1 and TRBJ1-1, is EADIYQTPRYLVIGTGKKITLECSQTMGHDKMYWYQQDPGMELHLIHYSYGVNSTEKGDLSSESTVSRIRTEHFPLTLESARPSHTSQYLCASSERRAEAFFGQGTRLTVV.

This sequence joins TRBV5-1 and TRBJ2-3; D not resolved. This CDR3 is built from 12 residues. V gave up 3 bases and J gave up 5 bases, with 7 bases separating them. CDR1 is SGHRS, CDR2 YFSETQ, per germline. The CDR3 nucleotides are TGCGCCAGCAGCTCCAACCTAGATACGCAGTATTTT. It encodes CASSSNLDTQYF.

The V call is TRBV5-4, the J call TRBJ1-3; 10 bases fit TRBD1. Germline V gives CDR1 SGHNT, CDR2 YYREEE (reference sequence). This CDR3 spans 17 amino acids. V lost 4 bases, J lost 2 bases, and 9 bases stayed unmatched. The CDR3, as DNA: TGTGCCAGCAGCCTACAGACAGGGGGCATAGCTGGAAACACCATATATTTT. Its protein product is CASSLQTGGIAGNTIYF.

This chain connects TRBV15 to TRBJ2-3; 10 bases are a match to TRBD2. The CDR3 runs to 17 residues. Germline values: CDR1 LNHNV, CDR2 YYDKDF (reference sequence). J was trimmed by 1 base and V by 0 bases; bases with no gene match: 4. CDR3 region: CATSRDPAGGGTDTQYF. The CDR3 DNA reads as TGTGCCACCAGCAGAGATCCAGCGGGGGGGGGCACAGATACGCAGTATTTT.

The CDR3 sequence: CASSAGQGIYNEQFF. The CDR3 bases are TGTGCCAGCAGCGCCGGACAGGGGATTTACAATGAGCAGTTCTTC. The rearrangement links TRBV6-1 to TRBJ2-1, with TRBD1 matching over 9 bases. Trimming removed 6 bases from V and 4 bases from J; junction bases left unmatched: 7. In germline, CDR1 is MNHNS, CDR2 SASEGT. There are 15 residues in the CDR3.

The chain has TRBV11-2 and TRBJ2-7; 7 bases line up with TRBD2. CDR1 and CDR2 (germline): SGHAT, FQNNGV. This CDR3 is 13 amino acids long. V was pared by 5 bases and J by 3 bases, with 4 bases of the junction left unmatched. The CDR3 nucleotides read TGTGCCAGCAGCCCCACGGGGGGCTACGAGCAGTACTTC. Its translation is CASSPTGGYEQYF.

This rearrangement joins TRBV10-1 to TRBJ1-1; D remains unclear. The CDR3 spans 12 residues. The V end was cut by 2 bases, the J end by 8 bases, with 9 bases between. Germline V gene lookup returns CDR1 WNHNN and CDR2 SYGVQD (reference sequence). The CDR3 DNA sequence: TGCGCCAGCAGTGAGCCCGACAAGGAAGCTTTCTTT. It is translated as CASSEPDKEAFF.

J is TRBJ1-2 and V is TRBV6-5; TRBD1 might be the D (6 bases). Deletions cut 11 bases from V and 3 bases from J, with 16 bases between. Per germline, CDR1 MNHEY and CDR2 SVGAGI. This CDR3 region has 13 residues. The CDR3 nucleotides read TGTGCCCATCTCGGGGGCTACGACTATGGCTACACCTTC. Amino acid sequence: CAHLGGYDYGYTF.

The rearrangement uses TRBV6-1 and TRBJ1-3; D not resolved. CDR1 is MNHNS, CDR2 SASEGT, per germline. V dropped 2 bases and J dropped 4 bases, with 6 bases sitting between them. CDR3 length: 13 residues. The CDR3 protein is CASSEREGNTIYF. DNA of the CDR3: TGTGCCAGCAGTGAACGGGAAGGAAACACCATATATTTT.

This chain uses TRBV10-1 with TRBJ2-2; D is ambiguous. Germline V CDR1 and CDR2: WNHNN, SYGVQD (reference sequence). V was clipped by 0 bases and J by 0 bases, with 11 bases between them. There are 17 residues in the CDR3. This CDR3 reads CASSESGSYTNTGELFF. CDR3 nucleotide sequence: TGCGCCAGCAGTGAGTCTGGATCTTACACGAACACCGGGGAGCTGTTTTTT.